The clone carrying this T cell receptor beta chain was found a few times. The antigen remains undetermined. This entry comes from a study of beta chain features in type 1 diabetes. Expressed TCRB transcripts were sequenced, since all the RNA that had been isolated was reverse transcribed. Libraries were prepared by immunoSEQ multiplex PCR; TCRdb keeps only in-frame clonotypes and omits some of them. The table records approximately 150,000 clones, 10% of them present only once. Germline V CDR1 and CDR2: SGHRS, YFSETQ. The CDR3 covers 18 residues. Trimming left V 4 bases short and J 0 bases short, with 20 bases between. Findings and caveats of the study: Within each of all four CD4+ subsets, Type 1 diabetes patients had TCRB CDR3s that were moderately but significantly shorter.

This TCR came from a man between 18 and 29 years old in good health. Sample: naive CD4+ T cells from blood. This chain connects TRBV5-1 to TRBJ1-3; tentative D call: TRBD1 (6 bases). Here the CDR3 DNA reads TGCGCCAGCAGCAACCGGCCCTCAGGGGCCTCCTCTGGAAACACCATATATTTT. Translating gives CASSNRPSGASSGNTIYF. The complete variable domain, with remaining parts taken from reference TRBV5-1 and TRBJ1-3, reads KAGVTQTPRYLIKTRGQQVTLSCSPISGHRSVSWYQQTPGQGLQFLFEYFSETQRNKGNFPGRFSGRQFSNSRSEMNVSTLELGDSALYLCASSNRPSGASSGNTIYFGEGSWLTVV.